These 26 T cell receptor beta chains were all obtained from the same sample, sequenced in a study of patients and donors after allogeneic stem cell transplantation (dated by TCRdb to the early 2020s). The library was generated by RT-PCR. Sequenced using a NextSeq 550. TCRdb passed the public sequencing reads through fastp at Q25 and MiXCR, retaining productive beta sequences. Rows with a matching CDR3 protein are joined into one entry that keeps the most common DNA and genes. The sample includes about 960,000 distinct CDR3 sequences, with more than 15% observed a single time. Approximately 5.9% of the sample goes to the ten largest clones. The sample comprised blood, either unsorted or a sorted T cell fraction (not recorded which). These receptors all stem from a human donor who was either an allogeneic HSCT recipient or a stem cell or donor lymphocyte infusion donor (not recorded which). It is not recorded whose cells these are; they may come from a transplant donor.

This clonotype showed up just a few times. The V gene is TRBV20-1, the J gene TRBJ2-7; D gene unclear. The CDR3 contains 15 residues. CDR1 is DFQATT and CDR2 is SNEGSKA in the germline V gene (reference sequence). Trimming cost V 6 bases and J 1 base, with 19 bases left between them. The CDR3 coding sequence is TGCAGTGCCCAGTCACCAGGAGTCCCTTCCTACGAGCAGTACTTC. It is translated as CSAQSPGVPSYEQYF.

The chain joins TRBV7-2 to TRBJ2-3; TRBD1 agrees at 7 bases. After removal of 6 bases from V and 2 bases from J, the junction contained 5 bases not matched to a gene. CDR1 and CDR2 (germline): SGHTA, FQGNSA. The CDR3 has 14 residues. The chain's CDR3 is CASRRTGYTDTQYF. The CDR3 DNA is TGTGCCAGCAGGAGGACAGGCTACACAGATACGCAGTATTTT.

This clonotype was seen just once. The chain carries TRBV18 and TRBJ2-3, with D unresolved. Germline CDR1 and CDR2: KGHSH and LQKENI. The CDR3 is 16 residues long. The V end lost 1 base, the J end lost 0 bases, and 11 bases lay between the germline ends. The CDR3 is CASSPRESASTDTQYF. The DNA for the CDR3 is TGTGCCAGCTCACCACGGGAATCTGCTAGCACAGATACGCAGTATTTT.

J is TRBJ1-2 and V is TRBV6-5, with TRBD1 identical over 8 bases. The CDR3 loop spans 17 amino acids. Germline assignment: CDR1 MNHEY and CDR2 SVGAGI. J lost 4 bases, V lost 0 bases, and 10 bases had no gene match. The CDR3 spells CASSYSMTGAASYGYTF. DNA of the CDR3: TGTGCCAGCAGTTACTCGATGACAGGGGCTGCGTCCTATGGCTACACCTTC.

This chain connects TRBV5-1 to TRBJ2-7; D is uncertain. CDR1 SGHRS and CDR2 YFSETQ come from the germline V gene. V was shortened by 0 bases and J by 6 bases, with 10 bases between the two germline ends. This CDR3 region has 13 residues. This CDR3 is CASSLAGRSEQYF. The CDR3 DNA follows: TGCGCCAGCAGCTTGGCCGGGCGGTCCGAGCAGTACTTC.

The chain joins TRBV7-9 to TRBJ2-7, with D possibly being TRBD1 or TRBD2 (6 bases each). CDR3 length equals 15 residues. Germline-derived CDR1 and CDR2 are SEHNR and FQNEAQ (reference sequence). V was cut by 5 bases and J by 1 base, with 15 bases left in between. The CDR3 sequence: CASSDHGGASYEQYF. In DNA form, the CDR3 reads TGTGCCAGCAGCGACCACGGGGGCGCTTCCTACGAGCAGTACTTC.

The V call is TRBV2, the J call TRBJ2-7; possibly TRBD2 for D (6 bases). The CDR3 totals 17 residues. V was trimmed by 7 bases and J by 0 bases, leaving 22 bases between them. From germline, CDR1 is SNHLY and CDR2 FYNNEI. CDR3 protein: CASTDRILASSSYEQYF. The DNA of the CDR3 is TGTGCCAGCACTGACCGAATCCTAGCGTCGAGCTCCTACGAGCAGTACTTC.

This chain connects TRBV28 to TRBJ2-1, with 10 nucleotides matching TRBD2. This CDR3 region has 13 residues. CDR1 and CDR2 (germline): MDHEN, SYDVKM. The junction had 1 base not matched to a gene; V was cut back by 6 bases and J by 5 bases. The CDR3 protein is CASRGTSDNEQFF. CDR3 bases: TGTGCCAGCAGGGGGACTAGCGACAATGAGCAGTTCTTC.

This clonotype was observed a handful of times. The chain uses TRBV7-9 and TRBJ1-6; D uncertain. The germline V gene has CDR1 SEHNR and CDR2 FQNEAQ (reference sequence). V lost 3 bases and J lost 5, with 11 bases in between. The CDR3 is 15 residues long. The CDR3 sequence is CASSLSDLDNSPLHF. CDR3 in DNA: TGTGCCAGCAGCTTGAGCGATTTGGATAATTCACCCCTCCACTTT.

This rearrangement joins TRBV6-5 to TRBJ2-1; the D gene could be TRBD1 or TRBD2 (5 bases each). The V and J ends lost 0 bases and 5 bases respectively, with 14 bases between them. CDR1 is MNHEY and CDR2 is SVGAGI in the germline V gene. The length of the CDR3 is 16 residues. CDR3 sequence reads: CASSYSLVRDDNEQFF. As DNA, the CDR3 is TGTGCCAGCAGTTACTCTTTGGTTAGGGACGACAATGAGCAGTTCTTC.

The V gene is TRBV11-2, the J gene TRBJ2-3, with 7 bases that match TRBD1. The ends lost 2 bases at V and 10 bases at J; junction bases unmatched: 12. The germline gives CDR1 SGHAT, CDR2 FQNNGV. The CDR3 loop spans 15 amino acids. The CDR3, as DNA: TGTGCCAGCAGCTTAAGGGGGCTGCTAAACATAGCGCAGTATTTT. Its translation is CASSLRGLLNIAQYF.

The rearrangement links TRBV5-6 to TRBJ1-6; 8 bases align to TRBD1. CDR3 length equals 15 residues. The J segment lost 6 bases and the V segment lost 4 bases, leaving 6 bases of the junction unmatched. Germline assignment: CDR1 SGHDT and CDR2 YYEEEE. The CDR3 protein is CASSHGTGRNSPLHF. CDR3 in DNA: TGTGCCAGCAGCCACGGGACAGGACGTAATTCACCCCTCCACTTT.

The chain recombines TRBV19 with TRBJ2-7; 10 bases map to TRBD2. The CDR3 spans 15 residues. Per the germline V gene, CDR1 is LNHDA and CDR2 is SQIVND (reference sequence). The V segment lost 3 bases and the J segment 7 bases; nucleotides outside the gene matches: 9. This chain's CDR3 is CASSIPGLASKEQYF. CDR3 bases: TGTGCCAGTAGTATCCCGGGACTAGCGAGCAAGGAGCAGTACTTC.

The chain carries TRBV24-1 and TRBJ2-1; 11 nucleotides agree with TRBD1. The CDR3 consists of 15 residues. Germline loops: CDR1 KGHDR, CDR2 SFDVKD. With 7 bases clipped from V and 5 bases from J, the junction kept 6 bases outside the gene matches. CDR3 sequence: CATSAGTGGNNEQFF. For the CDR3, the DNA is TGTGCCACCAGCGCCGGGACAGGGGGAAACAATGAGCAGTTCTTC.

The rearrangement joins TRBV28 to TRBJ2-1; 12 bases are shared with TRBD2. J gave up 0 bases and V 5 bases, and 8 bases lay outside the gene matches. Germline lookup yields CDR1 MDHEN and CDR2 SYDVKM. The CDR3 runs 18 residues. The DNA for the CDR3 is TGTGCCAGCAGTCCACAAGGGACTAGCGGGCCCTCCTACAATGAGCAGTTCTTC. This translates into CASSPQGTSGPSYNEQFF.

This clonotype was counted only a few times. The gene calls are TRBV5-6 and TRBJ2-2; 8 bases match TRBD2. From germline, CDR1 is SGHDT and CDR2 YYEEEE. The CDR3 has 17 residues. Trimming cost V 3 bases and J 3 bases; bases outside gene matches: 10. The DNA of the CDR3 is TGTGCCAGCAGCTGGTGGGGCCTGCGGGGGGACACCGGGGAGCTGTTTTTT. It yields the protein CASSWWGLRGDTGELFF.

This chain connects TRBV6-1 to TRBJ2-2, with D perhaps being TRBD1 or TRBD2 (6 bases each). The CDR3 is 16 residues long. Germline loops: CDR1 MNHNS, CDR2 SASEGT. Trimming removed 6 bases at V and 2 bases at J, with 16 bases between. As DNA, the CDR3 is TGTGCCAGCAGCCCCTACGGGGGCTTAAACACCGGGGAGCTGTTTTTT. Translating it yields CASSPYGGLNTGELFF.

This clonotype came up a few times. The rearrangement joins TRBV12-3 or TRBV12-4 to TRBJ2-7; D remains ambiguous. The V end was cut by 4 bases, the J end by 3 bases, with 10 bases between. This CDR3 comprises 13 residues. The DNA for the CDR3 is TGTGCCAGCAGTTCCGGTATGCTCTACGAGCAGTACTTC. Translating it yields CASSSGMLYEQYF.

The rearrangement uses TRBV9 and TRBJ2-7; D uncertain. The CDR3 runs 13 residues. Germline V CDR1 and CDR2: SGDLS, YYNGEE. V shed 0 bases and J shed 0 bases, with 4 bases lying between them. As DNA, the CDR3 is TGTGCCAGCAGCGTAGAGGCCTCCTACGAGCAGTACTTC. Protein sequence: CASSVEASYEQYF.

The chain combines TRBV5-1 with TRBJ1-2; no definite D call. This CDR3 is built from 15 residues. Germline V gives CDR1 SGHRS, CDR2 YFSETQ. Trimming removed 0 bases from V and 5 bases from J, with 14 bases in between. The DNA for the CDR3 is TGCGCCAGCAGCTTGGAGGTAGACGGATTATATGGCTACACCTTC. Translating gives CASSLEVDGLYGYTF.

The V gene is TRBV5-6, the J gene TRBJ1-5; TRBD1 matches 8 bases. The CDR3 totals 16 residues. Germline V lookup: CDR1 SGHDT, CDR2 YYEEEE. With 0 bases clipped from V and 1 base from J, the junction kept 3 bases outside the gene matches. DNA of the CDR3: TGTGCCAGCAGCTTGGCCAGGGGGCTCAGCAATCAGCCCCAGCATTTT. Its translation is CASSLARGLSNQPQHF.

This clonotype was counted at least ten times. This chain uses TRBV5-1 with TRBJ1-2; no definite D call. Trimming removed 0 bases at V and 2 bases at J, with 8 bases between. The CDR3 covers 14 residues. Germline CDR1 SGHRS, CDR2 YFSETQ. CDR3 amino acids: CASSLDSGNYGYTF. The CDR3 nucleotides are TGCGCCAGCAGCTTGGACAGCGGGAACTATGGCTACACCTTC.

This chain connects TRBV4-2 to TRBJ1-5; D gene uncertain. The CDR3 loop spans 14 amino acids. Germline CDR1 LGHNA, CDR2 YNFKEQ. Trimming took off 11 bases at V and 1 base at J, with 15 bases between the two ends. The CDR3 DNA reads TGTGCCTCCGAGGCGGGGAGGAGCAATCAGCCCCAGCATTTT. The encoded protein is CASEAGRSNQPQHF.

The chain is built from TRBV9 and TRBJ2-7; the match to TRBD1 covers 7 bases. Trimming removed 3 bases from V and 6 bases from J; junction bases left unmatched: 9. CDR1 and CDR2 from the germline V gene are SGDLS and YYNGEE. The CDR3 consists of 14 residues. The CDR3 coding sequence is TGTGCCAGCAGCGGAGGTGACAGGGTGGGCGAGCAGTACTTC. Translating it yields CASSGGDRVGEQYF.

This clonotype was counted between two and nine times. V usage is TRBV6-1 and J usage is TRBJ1-4, with a tentative D call TRBD1 (6 bases). This CDR3 has 15 amino acids. Trimming left V 1 base short and J 4 bases short, with 10 bases between. Per germline, CDR1 MNHNS and CDR2 SASEGT. CDR3 in DNA: TGTGCCAGCAGTGAAGGGGCAGGGGTTAATGAAAAACTGTTTTTT. Residues: CASSEGAGVNEKLFF.

This clonotype was observed a handful of times. The CDR3 region has the DNA TGTGCCAGCTCACCGCAACGATGGGGGGAAAAACACACAGATACGCAGTATTTT. Protein product: CASSPQRWGEKHTDTQYF. This chain uses TRBV18 with TRBJ2-3; D is perhaps TRBD2 (6 bases). This CDR3 has 18 amino acids. The germline V gene encodes CDR1 KGHSH and CDR2 LQKENI. Trimming cost V 3 bases and J 2 bases, with 21 bases left between them.